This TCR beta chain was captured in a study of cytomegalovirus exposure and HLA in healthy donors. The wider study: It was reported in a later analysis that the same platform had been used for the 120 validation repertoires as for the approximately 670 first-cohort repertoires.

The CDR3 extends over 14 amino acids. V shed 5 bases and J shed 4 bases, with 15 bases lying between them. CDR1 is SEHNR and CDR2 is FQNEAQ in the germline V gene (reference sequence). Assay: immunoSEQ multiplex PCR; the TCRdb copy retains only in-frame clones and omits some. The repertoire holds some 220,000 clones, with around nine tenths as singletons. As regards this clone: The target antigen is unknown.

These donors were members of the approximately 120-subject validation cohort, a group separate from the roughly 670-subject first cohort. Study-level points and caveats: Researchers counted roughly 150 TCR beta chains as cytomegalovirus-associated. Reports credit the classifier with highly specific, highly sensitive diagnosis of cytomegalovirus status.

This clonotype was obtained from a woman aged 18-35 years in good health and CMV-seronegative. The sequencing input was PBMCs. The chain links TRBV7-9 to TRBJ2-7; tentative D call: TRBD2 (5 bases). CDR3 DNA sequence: TGTGCCAGCAGCCAAAGCGGAGGACCGTACGAGCAGTACTTC. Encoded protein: CASSQSGGPYEQYF.